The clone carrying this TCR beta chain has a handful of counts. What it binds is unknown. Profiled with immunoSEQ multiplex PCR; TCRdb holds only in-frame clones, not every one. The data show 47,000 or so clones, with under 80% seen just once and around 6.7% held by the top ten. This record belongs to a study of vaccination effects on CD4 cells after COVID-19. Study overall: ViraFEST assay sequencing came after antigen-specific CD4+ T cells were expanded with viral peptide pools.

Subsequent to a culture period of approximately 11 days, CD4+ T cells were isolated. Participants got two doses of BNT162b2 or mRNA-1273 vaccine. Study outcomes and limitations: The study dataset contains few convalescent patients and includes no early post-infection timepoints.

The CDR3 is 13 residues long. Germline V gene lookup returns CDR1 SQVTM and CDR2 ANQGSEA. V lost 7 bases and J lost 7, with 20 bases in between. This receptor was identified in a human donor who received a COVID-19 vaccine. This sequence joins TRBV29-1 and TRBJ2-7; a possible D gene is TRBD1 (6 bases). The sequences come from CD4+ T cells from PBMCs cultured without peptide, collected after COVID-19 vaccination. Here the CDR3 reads CSAGGRVSGEQYF. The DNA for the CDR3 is TGCAGCGCTGGGGGCAGGGTGAGTGGGGAGCAGTACTTC.